This T cell receptor (beta chain) was identified in a study of T cell responses to AZD1222 COVID-19 vaccine. The germline CDR1 and CDR2 sequences are KGHSH and LQKENI. The V and J ends lost 3 bases and 5 bases respectively, with 11 bases between them. The CDR3 extends over 14 amino acids. Sequencing was performed with immunoSEQ multiplex PCR; in TCRdb, only in-frame clones are kept and a portion is missing. This table has 150,000 to 250,000 clones, more than 85% appearing once. This clonotype was obtained from an adult who received the AZD1222 COVID-19 vaccine. This rearrangement joins TRBV18 to TRBJ2-1; no reliable D call. The specimen was peripheral blood, collected 28 days after the second AZD1222 dose. CDR3 sequence: CASSPRRNHNEQFF. CDR3 sequence (DNA): TGTGCCAGCTCACCCCGGCGGAACCACAATGAGCAGTTCTTC.